This T cell receptor (beta chain) comes out of a study of ipilimumab plus nivolumab after autologous stem cell transplantation. The wider study: Typical patient got 5 ipilimumab doses and about eight nivolumab doses (median).

The CDR3 extends over 14 amino acids. From germline, CDR1 is MNHNS and CDR2 SASEGT. V shed 7 bases, J shed 8 bases, and the junction held 11 bases outside the gene matches. This table comes from immunoSEQ multiplex PCR, and its TCRdb copy is limited to in-frame clones, with some not included. The sample lists about 20,000 clones, roughly 74% occurring once. Here the sequenced sample was PBMCs, taken in a trial of ipilimumab plus nivolumab as post-transplant consolidation. The V call is TRBV6-1, the J call TRBJ2-1; 7 positions agree with TRBD1. The sequence was collected from a male donor with diffuse large B-cell lymphoma. CDR3 residues: CASNSRQGWDEQFF. CDR3 DNA: TGTGCCAGCAACTCTCGACAGGGTTGGGATGAGCAGTTCTTC.